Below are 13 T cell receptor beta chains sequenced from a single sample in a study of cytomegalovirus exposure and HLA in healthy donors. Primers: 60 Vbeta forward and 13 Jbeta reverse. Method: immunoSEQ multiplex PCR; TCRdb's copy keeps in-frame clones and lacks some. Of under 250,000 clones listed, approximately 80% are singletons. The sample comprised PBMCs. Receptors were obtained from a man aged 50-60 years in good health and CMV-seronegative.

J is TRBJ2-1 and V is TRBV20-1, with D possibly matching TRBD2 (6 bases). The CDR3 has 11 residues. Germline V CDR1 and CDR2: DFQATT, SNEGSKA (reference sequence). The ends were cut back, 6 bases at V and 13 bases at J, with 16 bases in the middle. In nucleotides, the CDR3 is TGCAGTGCGGACCGGGGGAGTCCCCAGTTCTTC. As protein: CSADRGSPQFF.

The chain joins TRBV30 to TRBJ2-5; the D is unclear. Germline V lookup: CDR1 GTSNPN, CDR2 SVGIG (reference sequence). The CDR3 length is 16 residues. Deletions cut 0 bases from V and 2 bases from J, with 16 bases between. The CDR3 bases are TGTGCCTGGAGTGTACAAATTTGGGCAGGACAAGAGACCCAGTACTTC. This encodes CAWSVQIWAGQETQYF. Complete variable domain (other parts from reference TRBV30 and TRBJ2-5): SQTIHQWPATLVQPVGSPLSLECTVEGTSNPNLYWYRQAAGRGLQLLFYSVGIGQISSEVPQNLSASRPQDRQFILSSKKLLLSDSGFYLCAWSVQIWAGQETQYFGPGTRLLVL.

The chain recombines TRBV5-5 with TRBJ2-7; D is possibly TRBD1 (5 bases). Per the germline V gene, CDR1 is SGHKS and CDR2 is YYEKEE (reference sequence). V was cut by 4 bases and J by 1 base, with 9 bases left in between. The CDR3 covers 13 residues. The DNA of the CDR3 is TGTGCCAGCAGCGTGACAGAGTCCTACGAGCAGTACTTC. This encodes CASSVTESYEQYF. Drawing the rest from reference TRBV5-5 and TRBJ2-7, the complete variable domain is DAGVTQSPTHLIKTRGQQVTLRCSPISGHKSVSWYQQVLGQGPQFIFQYYEKEERGRGNFPDRFSARQFPNYSSELNVNALLLGDSALYLCASSVTESYEQYFGPGTRLTVT.

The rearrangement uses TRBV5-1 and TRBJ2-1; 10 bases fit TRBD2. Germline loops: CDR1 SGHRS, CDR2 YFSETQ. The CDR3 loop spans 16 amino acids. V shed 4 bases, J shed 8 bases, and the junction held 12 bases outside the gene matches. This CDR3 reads CASSREAGGLNHEQFF. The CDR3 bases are TGCGCCAGCAGCAGGGAAGCGGGAGGGCTAAACCATGAGCAGTTCTTC.

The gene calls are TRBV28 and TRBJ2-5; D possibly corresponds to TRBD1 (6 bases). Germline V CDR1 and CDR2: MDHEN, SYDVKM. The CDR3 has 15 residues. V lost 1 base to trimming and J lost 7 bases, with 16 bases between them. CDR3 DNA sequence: TGTGCCAGCAGTTTATCAGGGGCCACCCAGGGGACCCAGTACTTC. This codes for CASSLSGATQGTQYF.

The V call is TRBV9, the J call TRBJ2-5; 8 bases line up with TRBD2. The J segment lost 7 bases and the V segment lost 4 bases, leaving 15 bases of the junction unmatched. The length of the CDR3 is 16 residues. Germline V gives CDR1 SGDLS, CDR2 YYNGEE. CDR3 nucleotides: TGTGCCAGCAGCATGCAGACTAGCGCTTCCCTTGGGACCCAGTACTTC. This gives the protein CASSMQTSASLGTQYF.

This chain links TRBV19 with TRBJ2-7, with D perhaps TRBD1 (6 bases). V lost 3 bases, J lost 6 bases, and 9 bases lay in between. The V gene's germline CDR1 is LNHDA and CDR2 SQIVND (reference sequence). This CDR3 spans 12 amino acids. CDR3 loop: CASSMWGLEQYF. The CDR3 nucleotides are TGTGCCAGTAGTATGTGGGGGCTCGAGCAGTACTTC.

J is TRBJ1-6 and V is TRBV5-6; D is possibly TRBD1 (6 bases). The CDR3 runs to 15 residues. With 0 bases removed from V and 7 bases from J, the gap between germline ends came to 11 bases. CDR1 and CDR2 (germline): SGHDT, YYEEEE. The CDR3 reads CASSLETGINSPLHF. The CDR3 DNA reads TGTGCCAGCAGCTTGGAGACAGGCATAAATTCACCCCTCCACTTT.

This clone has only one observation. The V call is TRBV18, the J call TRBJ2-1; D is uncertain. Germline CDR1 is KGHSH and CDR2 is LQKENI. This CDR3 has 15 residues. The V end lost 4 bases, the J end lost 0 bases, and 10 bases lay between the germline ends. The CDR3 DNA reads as TGTGCCAGCTCACGAACTCCGAGCTCCTACAATGAGCAGTTCTTC. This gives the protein CASSRTPSSYNEQFF. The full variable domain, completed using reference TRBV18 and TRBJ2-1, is NAGVMQNPRHLVRRRGQEARLRCSPMKGHSHVYWYRQLPEEGLKFMVYLQKENIIDESGMPKERFSAEFPKEGPSILRIQQVVRGDSAAYFCASSRTPSSYNEQFFGPGTRLTVL.

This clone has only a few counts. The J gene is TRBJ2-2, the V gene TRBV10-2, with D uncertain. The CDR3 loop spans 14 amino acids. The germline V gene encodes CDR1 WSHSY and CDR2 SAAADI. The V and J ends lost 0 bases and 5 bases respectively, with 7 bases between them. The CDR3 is CASSESRKTGELFF. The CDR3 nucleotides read TGCGCCAGCAGTGAGTCGAGGAAGACCGGGGAGCTGTTTTTT.

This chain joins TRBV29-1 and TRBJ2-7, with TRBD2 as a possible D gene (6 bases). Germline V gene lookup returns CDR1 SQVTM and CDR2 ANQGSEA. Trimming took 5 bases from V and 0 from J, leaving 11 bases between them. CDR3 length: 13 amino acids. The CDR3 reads CSVPSESSYEQYF. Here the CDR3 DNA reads TGCAGCGTTCCTAGCGAGAGCTCCTACGAGCAGTACTTC.

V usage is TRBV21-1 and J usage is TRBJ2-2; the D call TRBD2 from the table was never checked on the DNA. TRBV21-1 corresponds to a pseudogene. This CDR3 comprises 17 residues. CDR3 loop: CASSKRASGSVTGELFF. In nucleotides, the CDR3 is TGTGCCAGCAGCAAAAGGGCTAGCGGGAGCGTCACCGGGGAGCTGTTTTTT.

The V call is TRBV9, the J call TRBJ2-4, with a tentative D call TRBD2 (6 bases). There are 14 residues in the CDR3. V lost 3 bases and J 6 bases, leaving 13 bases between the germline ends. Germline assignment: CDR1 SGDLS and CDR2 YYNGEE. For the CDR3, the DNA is TGTGCCAGCAGCGAAACTAGCCGGGGAAACATTCAGTACTTC. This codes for CASSETSRGNIQYF.